This TCR beta chain was identified in a study of blood T cell repertoires in COVID-19. Libraries were prepared by immunoSEQ multiplex PCR; TCRdb keeps only in-frame clonotypes and omits some of them. Among some 150,000 clones, 78% were seen once, and the ten largest hold under 2%. V gave up 5 bases and J gave up 3 bases, with 6 bases separating them. From germline, CDR1 is SGHTA and CDR2 FQGNSA. This CDR3 region has 12 residues. The TCR was taken from a man older than 75 with acute or convalescent COVID-19. The chain uses TRBV7-2 and TRBJ2-3; D remains unclear. The sequencing sample was made of peripheral blood. In nucleotides, the CDR3 is TGTGCCAGCAGCGTCCGGACAGATACGCAGTATTTT. Translating gives CASSVRTDTQYF.